Each of the 18 T cell receptor beta chains below was sequenced from the same sample in a study of T cell changes during pregnancy in multiple sclerosis. The repertoire was sequenced with immunoSEQ multiplex PCR; TCRdb's copy has only in-frame clones and lacks some. This sample yields about 59,000 clones, of which less than 95% are seen a single time; 2.5% belongs to the top ten. The specimen was CD8+ T cells from peripheral blood mononuclear cells, collected after pregnancy. Receptors were obtained from a female donor with multiple sclerosis, enrolled in a pregnancy study.

V usage is TRBV4-1 and J usage is TRBJ2-5, with 10 bases fitting TRBD2. The J call may be faulty, since TRBJ2-7 better matches the DNA end. This CDR3 has 15 residues. Germline loops: CDR1 MGHRA, CDR2 YSYEKL. This CDR3 is CASSHLAGEWYEQYF. The DNA for the CDR3 is TGCGCCAGCAGCCATCTAGCGGGAGAATGGTACGAGCAGTACTTC.

The rearrangement uses TRBV15 and TRBJ2-1; D may be TRBD1 (7 bases). V was clipped by 5 bases and J by 6 bases, with 20 bases between them. CDR1 LNHNV and CDR2 YYDKDF come from the germline V gene (reference sequence). The CDR3 consists of 16 residues. CDR3 amino acids: CATSFRGTFEGNEQFF. The CDR3 DNA sequence: TGTGCCACCAGCTTCAGGGGGACTTTTGAGGGCAATGAGCAGTTCTTC.

V is TRBV19 and J is TRBJ2-7; 10 bases align to TRBD1. Germline CDR1 is LNHDA and CDR2 is SQIVND (reference sequence). V trimming: 3 bases; J trimming: 3 bases; junction bases outside the gene matches: 2. The CDR3 is 14 residues long. The CDR3 region has the DNA TGTGCCAGTAGTATGGGGACAGGGGTCTACGAGCAGTACTTC. Translation gives CASSMGTGVYEQYF.

This chain uses TRBV25-1 with TRBJ2-2, with D unresolved. Trimming took off 3 bases at V and 0 bases at J, with 2 bases between the two ends. Germline CDR1 and CDR2: MGHDK and SYGVNS. The CDR3 totals 13 residues. CDR3 bases: TGTGCCAGCAGTGACTCGAACACCGGGGAGCTGTTTTTT. It is translated as CASSDSNTGELFF.

The chain joins TRBV7-8 to TRBJ1-2; D is perhaps TRBD1 (5 bases). In germline, CDR1 is SGHVS, CDR2 FQNEAQ. V was pared by 2 bases and J by 2 bases, with 12 bases between. The CDR3 is 15 residues long. The CDR3 nucleotides are TGTGCCAGCAGCTTACTGGGCAGGGCAAACTATGGCTACACCTTC. Translating gives CASSLLGRANYGYTF.

V is TRBV5-1 and J is TRBJ2-7; TRBD1 matches at 7 bases. The V segment lost 0 bases and the J segment 0 bases; nucleotides outside the gene matches: 3. The CDR3 runs 15 residues. CDR1 and CDR2 from the germline V gene are SGHRS and YFSETQ. As DNA, the CDR3 is TGCGCCAGCAGCTTGGAGGGACAGAGCTCCTACGAGCAGTACTTC. It specifies CASSLEGQSSYEQYF.

V is TRBV7-2 and J is TRBJ2-5, with 7 bases that match TRBD2. Germline V gene data show CDR1 as SGHTA and CDR2 as FQGNSA. There are 14 residues in the CDR3. The V gene end was trimmed by 2 bases and the J gene end by 5 bases; junction bases not matched to a gene: 5. This CDR3 reads CASSLPVGGETQYF. The CDR3 DNA reads as TGTGCCAGCAGCTTACCGGTGGGAGGGGAGACCCAGTACTTC. The entire variable domain, with the rest obtained from reference TRBV7-2 and TRBJ2-5, is as follows: GAGVSQSPSNKVTEKGKDVELRCDPISGHTALYWYRQSLGQGLEFLIYFQGNSAPDKSGLPSDRFSAERTGGSVSTLTIQRTQQEDSAVYLCASSLPVGGETQYFGPGTRLLVL.

The chain employs TRBV18 and TRBJ2-5; TRBD2 matches at 8 bases. J was trimmed by 2 bases and V by 5 bases; bases with no gene match: 4. There are 14 residues in the CDR3. In germline, CDR1 is KGHSH, CDR2 LQKENI. The CDR3 here is CASSALAAQETQYF. The CDR3 region has the DNA TGTGCCAGCTCAGCACTAGCGGCACAAGAGACCCAGTACTTC.

J is TRBJ1-2 and V is TRBV6-6; TRBD1 is a possible D gene (5 bases). The CDR3 covers 14 residues. V shed 7 bases and J shed 4 bases, with 16 bases lying between them. Germline values: CDR1 MNHNY, CDR2 SVGAGI (reference sequence). Here the CDR3 reads CASIPPNDSYGYTF. CDR3 nucleotides: TGTGCCAGCATCCCTCCGAATGACAGCTATGGCTACACCTTC.

The chain links TRBV5-1 to TRBJ2-7; TRBD1 aligns across 9 bases. The CDR3 sequence is 15 residues long. Germline CDR1 is SGHRS and CDR2 is YFSETQ. Trimming cost V 0 bases and J 6 bases; bases outside gene matches: 7. The DNA of the CDR3 is TGCGCCAGCAGCTTGGCCGGGACAGGGCTGATCGAGCAGTACTTC. Its translation is CASSLAGTGLIEQYF.

This clone was observed a single time. The chain combines TRBV19 with TRBJ1-5, with D unresolved. Deletions cut 5 bases from V and 5 bases from J, with 19 bases between. The CDR3 is made up of 16 amino acids. The germline V gene encodes CDR1 LNHDA and CDR2 SQIVND (reference sequence). The CDR3 nucleotides are TGTGCCAGTAGTGGTGGTAGTTCTAGTGAGGATCAGCCCCAGCATTTT. Translating it yields CASSGGSSSEDQPQHF.

This chain joins TRBV27 and TRBJ2-1; D is possibly TRBD1 (6 bases). The CDR3 covers 15 residues. Per the germline V gene, CDR1 is MNHEY and CDR2 is SMNVEV (reference sequence). The V end lost 7 bases, the J end lost 0 bases, and 13 bases lay between the germline ends. The CDR3 reads CASNTLGGSYNEQFF. The DNA of the CDR3 is TGTGCCAGCAATACCTTAGGGGGCTCCTACAATGAGCAGTTCTTC.

This clone was recorded once. This chain links TRBV5-6 with TRBJ1-1, with D hard to call. Trimming stripped 3 bases from V and 1 base from J, with 19 bases between. Germline CDR1 and CDR2: SGHDT and YYEEEE. The length of the CDR3 is 17 residues. The CDR3 DNA reads as TGTGCCAGCAGCTGGGAGGGAGAGGGTGTAGGGAACACTGAAGCTTTCTTT. Amino acid sequence: CASSWEGEGVGNTEAFF.

The V and J genes are TRBV7-6 and TRBJ2-5, with D uncertain. The V end lost 5 bases, the J end lost 6 bases, and 7 bases lay between the germline ends. CDR3 size: 11 residues. Germline values: CDR1 SGHVS, CDR2 FNYEAQ. The DNA for the CDR3 is TGTGCCAGCAGCCCCGCGCAGACCCAGTACTTC. Its protein product is CASSPAQTQYF.

The chain links TRBV27 to TRBJ2-7; 7 bases fit TRBD1. V dropped 4 bases and J dropped 4; count of bases not matched to a gene: 10. The CDR3 is made up of 15 amino acids. In germline, CDR1 is MNHEY, CDR2 SMNVEV (reference sequence). The CDR3 sequence is CASSWGTAASYEQYF. DNA for the CDR3: TGTGCCAGCAGTTGGGGGACAGCAGCTAGTTACGAGCAGTACTTC.

The chain is built from TRBV19 and TRBJ1-2; D remains unclear. The length of the CDR3 is 14 residues. V dropped 5 bases and J dropped 4 bases, with 14 bases sitting between them. Germline lookup yields CDR1 LNHDA and CDR2 SQIVND (reference sequence). The CDR3 nucleotides read TGTGCCAGTAGTCCGGGCCCAAGCGGCTATGGCTACACCTTC. This codes for CASSPGPSGYGYTF.

This chain connects TRBV7-2 to TRBJ2-7; 9 bases match TRBD2. Germline CDR1 is SGHTA and CDR2 is FQGNSA. V lost 5 bases and J lost 1; bases outside the gene matches: 9. The CDR3 sequence is 16 residues long. The CDR3 sequence: CASSLGLASISYEQYF. CDR3 DNA: TGTGCCAGCAGCCTAGGACTAGCGTCAATTTCCTACGAGCAGTACTTC.

The chain couples TRBV2 to TRBJ2-2, with 9 bases matching TRBD1. The ends lost 5 bases at V and 3 bases at J; junction bases unmatched: 13. CDR1 is SNHLY and CDR2 is FYNNEI in the germline V gene. The CDR3 sequence is 18 residues long. The CDR3, as DNA: TGTGCCAGCAGTAGTCCCGGGACAGGGCTCTGGGACACCGGGGAGCTGTTTTTT. Amino acids: CASSSPGTGLWDTGELFF.